This record looks at one T cell receptor (beta chain) sequence and its context. What it binds is unknown. V was clipped by 6 bases and J by 3 bases; unmatched bases: 9. Germline CDR1 reads SGHKS; CDR2 reads YYEKEE (reference sequence). This CDR3 has 15 residues. This sample is drawn from a study of T cells in pancreatic ductal adenocarcinoma. Repertoires were generated with immunoSEQ multiplex PCR, while TCRdb's copy carries only in-frame clones and drops some. This sample yields roughly 31,000 clones, of which 90% to 95% are seen a single time; roughly 2% belongs to the top ten. Study outcomes and limitations: Tumor-versus-blood clonality comparisons may be biased toward lower tumor diversity. Compared with tumor, blood showed more total productive templates and around 8-fold more clonotypes. Mean clonality was roughly 0.1 in tumors and 0.06 to 0.085 in blood, not significantly different.

Selected pancreatic ductal adenocarcinoma patients had undergone surgery without neoadjuvant therapy. Source material: PBMCs. This receptor was taken from a human donor with pancreatic ductal adenocarcinoma. The chain joins TRBV5-5 to TRBJ2-7; 10 bases map to TRBD2. The CDR3 loop is CASTTLAGEDYEQYF. CDR3 nucleotide sequence: TGTGCCAGCACTACTCTAGCGGGAGAAGACTACGAGCAGTACTTC.